The subject of this entry is one T cell receptor beta chain. Its specificity is not known. Naive CD8 cells lacked CD45RO and underwent positive selection for CCR7, leaving out terminally differentiated effector memory CD45RA+ cells. Donors had no recently reported acute infections or vaccinations and were HIV-negative. The CDR3 has 16 residues. Germline values: CDR1 MDHEN, CDR2 SYDVKM. V lost 6 bases and J lost 2, with 19 bases in between. The record originates from a study of shared clonotypes between healthy human individuals. Study-level information: The plates for each donor numbered three CD4 naive, three CD4 memory, two CD8 naive and one CD8 memory.

Data came from immunoSEQ multiplex PCR; TCRdb stores just in-frame clones and leaves some out. The sample comprises roughly 2,000,000 clones, 93% of which are singletons, and less than 2% rests with the top ten. Findings and limits, study-wide: For sorted subsets, rarefaction showed incomplete sequencing despite large depth.

Sequencing was performed on naive CD8+ T cells from PBMCs. This rearrangement joins TRBV28 to TRBJ2-5; TRBD1 is a possible D gene (6 bases). This sequence was found in a man younger than 35 in good health. Some clones in this sample may be carry-over from other donors' samples. The CDR3 loop is CASSPVILDSQETQYF. The CDR3 coding sequence is TGTGCCAGCAGCCCAGTAATCTTGGACAGTCAAGAGACCCAGTACTTC.